Shown below are 4 T cell receptor beta chains from a single sample sequenced in a study of shared clonotypes between healthy human individuals. Libraries were prepared by immunoSEQ multiplex PCR; TCRdb keeps only in-frame clonotypes and omits some of them. The top ten hold 0.37% of the sample, which has 2,500,000 or so clones, 85% to 95% seen once. Sequenced: naive CD4+ T cells from PBMCs. Subset of the sample: CD45RA+ positively selected. The receptors were sampled from a man aged 18 to 30 in good health. Some clones in this sample may be carry-over from other donors' samples.

The genes are TRBV5-1 and TRBJ2-7, with 15 positions matching TRBD2. With V trimmed by 2 bases and J by 5 bases, 8 bases remained unmatched. The CDR3 is made up of 17 amino acids. CDR1 SGHRS and CDR2 YFSETQ come from the germline V gene. The CDR3 DNA reads as TGCGCCAGCAGCTTAGGACTAGCGGGAGGGCCGAGTGACGAGCAGTACTTC. Its translation is CASSLGLAGGPSDEQYF. Complete variable domain (other parts from reference TRBV5-1 and TRBJ2-7): KAGVTQTPRYLIKTRGQQVTLSCSPISGHRSVSWYQQTPGQGLQFLFEYFSETQRNKGNFPGRFSGRQFSNSRSEMNVSTLELGDSALYLCASSLGLAGGPSDEQYFGPGTRLTVT.

The V call is TRBV6-4, the J call TRBJ2-6; maybe TRBD1 (6 bases). The V gene lost 2 bases and the J gene lost 4 bases, with 9 bases spanning the gap. CDR1 and CDR2 from the germline V gene are MRHNA and SNTAGT. The CDR3 has 15 amino acids. The CDR3 loop reads CASSDGGGGANVLTF. The CDR3 region has the DNA TGTGCCAGCAGTGACGGGGGCGGCGGGGCCAACGTCCTGACTTTC.

This sequence joins TRBV28 and TRBJ2-1; 8 positions agree with TRBD2. CDR3 length: 16 residues. Trimming took 3 bases from V and 2 from J; bases not matched to a gene: 6. The V gene's germline CDR1 is MDHEN and CDR2 SYDVKM. The CDR3 region is CASSFLLAGPYNEQFF. The CDR3 nucleotides read TGTGCCAGCAGTTTCCTCTTAGCGGGACCCTACAATGAGCAGTTCTTC.

This clone has a single count. The gene calls are TRBV6-5 and TRBJ1-2; maybe TRBD1 (6 bases). CDR3 length equals 15 residues. Per the germline V gene, CDR1 is MNHEY and CDR2 is SVGAGI. Deletions cut 4 bases from V and 2 bases from J, with 14 bases between. In DNA form, the CDR3 reads TGTGCCAGCAGTTTGCGGGGAGGGGGGAACTATGGCTACACCTTC. This codes for CASSLRGGGNYGYTF.